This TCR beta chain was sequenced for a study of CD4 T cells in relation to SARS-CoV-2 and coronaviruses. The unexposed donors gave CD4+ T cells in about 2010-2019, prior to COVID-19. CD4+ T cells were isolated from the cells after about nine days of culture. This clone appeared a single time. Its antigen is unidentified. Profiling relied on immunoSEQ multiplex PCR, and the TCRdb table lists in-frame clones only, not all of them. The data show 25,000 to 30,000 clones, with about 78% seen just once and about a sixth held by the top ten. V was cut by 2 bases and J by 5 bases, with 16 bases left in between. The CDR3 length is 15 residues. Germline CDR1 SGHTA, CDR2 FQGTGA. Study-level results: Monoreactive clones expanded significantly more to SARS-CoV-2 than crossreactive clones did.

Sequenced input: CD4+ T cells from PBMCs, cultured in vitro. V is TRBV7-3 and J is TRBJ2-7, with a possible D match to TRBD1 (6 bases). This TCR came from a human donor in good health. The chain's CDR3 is CASSLGAGVNHEQYF. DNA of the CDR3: TGTGCCAGCAGCTTAGGGGCAGGGGTTAACCACGAGCAGTACTTC.